Shown below are 15 T cell receptor beta chains from a single sample sequenced in a study of blood T cell repertoires in COVID-19. This table comes from immunoSEQ multiplex PCR, and its TCRdb copy is limited to in-frame clones, with some not included. The profile covers hundreds of thousands of clones, with more than 80% appearing a single time and around 2.8% taken by the ten largest. Input material: peripheral blood. These receptors all come from a woman under 40 with COVID-19, enrolled during active disease.

The rearrangement joins TRBV3-1 (or the pseudogene TRBV3-2) to TRBJ2-3, with a weak D call TRBD2 (5 bases). The germline V gene encodes CDR1 LGHDT and CDR2 YNNKEL (reference sequence). Trimming pared 4 bases from V and 0 bases from J, leaving 14 bases between. This CDR3 region has 16 residues. CDR3 sequence: CASSRTGSGSTDTQYF. Written as DNA, the CDR3 is TGTGCCAGCAGCCGTACGGGGAGCGGAAGCACAGATACGCAGTATTTT.

This chain joins TRBV2 and TRBJ2-1, with 7 bases identical to TRBD2. V lost 7 bases and J lost 6; bases outside the gene matches: 9. Germline V lookup: CDR1 SNHLY, CDR2 FYNNEI. The CDR3 contains 14 residues. CDR3 in DNA: TGTGCCAGCAAGAGCGGGGTAGGGACCAATGAGCAGTTCTTC. Encoded protein: CASKSGVGTNEQFF.

The chain recombines TRBV2 with TRBJ1-2; maybe TRBD1 (6 bases). The germline V gene encodes CDR1 SNHLY and CDR2 FYNNEI. The CDR3 covers 12 residues. The V and J ends lost 3 bases and 5 bases respectively, with 7 bases between them. CDR3 sequence reads: CASSDRGYGYTF. CDR3 DNA: TGTGCCAGCAGTGATAGGGGGTATGGCTACACCTTC.

The J gene is TRBJ1-5, the V gene TRBV10-3; D may be TRBD1 (5 bases). Trimming stripped 3 bases from V and 5 bases from J, with 11 bases between. Germline V gene sequence: CDR1 ENHRY, CDR2 SYGVKD. The CDR3 covers 14 residues. The chain's CDR3 is CAISERGGDQPQHF. The CDR3 nucleotides read TGTGCCATCAGTGAAAGGGGTGGGGATCAGCCCCAGCATTTT.

The chain combines TRBV7-9 with TRBJ2-3, with D maybe TRBD1 (6 bases). The V end lost 6 bases, the J end lost 6 bases, and 10 bases lay between the germline ends. CDR1 is SEHNR, CDR2 FQNEAQ, per germline (reference sequence). The CDR3 is 12 amino acids. The CDR3 DNA sequence: TGTGCCAGCAGGCCTACAGGGGATACGCAGTATTTT. Its protein product is CASRPTGDTQYF.

The chain has TRBV5-1 and TRBJ2-7, with a weak D call TRBD1 (6 bases). V was shortened by 5 bases and J by 2 bases, with 20 bases between the two germline ends. The germline V gene encodes CDR1 SGHRS and CDR2 YFSETQ. The CDR3 runs to 16 residues. The CDR3 DNA follows: TGCGCCAGCAGACAAGCCGGGGTCAGGGGAACCTACGAGCAGTACTTC. Residues: CASRQAGVRGTYEQYF.

This chain links TRBV5-5 with TRBJ2-5; D is unclear. CDR3 length: 13 amino acids. V was trimmed by 9 bases and J by 5 bases, leaving 17 bases between them. The germline V gene encodes CDR1 SGHKS and CDR2 YYEKEE (reference sequence). CDR3 sequence (DNA): TGTGCCACCTCACCATCATACCGGGAGACCCAGTACTTC. Protein sequence: CATSPSYRETQYF.

CDR3 nucleotides: TGTGCCACCCAATATAGCGGCACCGGGGAGCTGTTTTTT. This encodes CATQYSGTGELFF. This rearrangement joins TRBV24-1 to TRBJ2-2, with TRBD2 as a possible D gene (6 bases). The germline gives CDR1 KGHDR, CDR2 SFDVKD. V was trimmed by 9 bases and J by 4 bases, leaving 11 bases between them. The CDR3 is 13 amino acids.

The chain is built from TRBV2 and TRBJ2-6, with 8 bases identical to TRBD1. Germline V gives CDR1 SNHLY, CDR2 FYNNEI. This CDR3 contains 15 residues. V shed 8 bases, J shed 3 bases, and the junction held 6 bases outside the gene matches. The CDR3 nucleotides read TGTGCCAGCCGTCAGGGGGCTTTTGGGGCCAACGTCCTGACTTTC. Its translation: CASRQGAFGANVLTF.

The chain carries TRBV6-5 and TRBJ1-5; D may be TRBD1 (5 bases). The CDR3 has 15 amino acids. Germline V CDR1 and CDR2: MNHEY, SVGAGI. The V and J ends lost 3 bases and 0 bases respectively, with 9 bases between them. CDR3 DNA: TGTGCCAGCAGTTATTCGGGACTTAGCAATCAGCCCCAGCATTTT. The encoded protein is CASSYSGLSNQPQHF.

The chain joins TRBV5-4 to TRBJ2-5, with D possibly TRBD1 on 6 matching bases. V was clipped by 9 bases and J by 3 bases, with 15 bases between them. CDR1 and CDR2 (germline): SGHNT, YYREEE (reference sequence). The CDR3 runs to 13 residues. CDR3 sequence: CATLTPGEETQYF. The CDR3 DNA reads as TGTGCCACCCTTACCCCAGGGGAAGAGACCCAGTACTTC.

The rearrangement links TRBV6-2 or TRBV6-3 to TRBJ2-3, with D perhaps TRBD1 (5 bases). Germline CDR1 reads MNHEY; CDR2 reads SVGEGT. The CDR3 contains 15 residues. Deletions cut 5 bases from V and 2 bases from J, with 14 bases between. The CDR3 loop reads CASSLQEGVTDTQYF. The CDR3 bases are TGTGCCAGCAGTCTACAGGAAGGAGTCACAGATACGCAGTATTTT.

The chain has TRBV7-9 and TRBJ2-6; D unresolved. Germline V lookup: CDR1 SEHNR, CDR2 FQNEAQ (reference sequence). The CDR3 covers 16 residues. Trimming stripped 1 base from V and 1 base from J, with 8 bases between. The CDR3 region is CASSLGSGSGANVLTF. In DNA, the CDR3 is TGTGCCAGCAGCTTAGGTTCAGGTTCTGGGGCCAACGTCCTGACTTTC. The whole variable domain, filled in from reference TRBV7-9 and TRBJ2-6, reads DTGVSQNPRHKITKRGQNVTFRCDPISEHNRLYWYRQTLGQGPEFLTYFQNEAQLEKSRLLSDRFSAERPKGSFSTLEIQRTEQGDSAMYLCASSLGSGSGANVLTFGAGSRLTVL.

This clone was seen a single time. The V call is TRBV6-5, the J call TRBJ1-1; a possible D gene is TRBD1 (5 bases). The CDR3 runs to 13 residues. V was trimmed by 6 bases and J by 5 bases, leaving 13 bases between them. From germline, CDR1 is MNHEY and CDR2 SVGAGI. The DNA for the CDR3 is TGTGCCAGCAGAGACCCGCGGGGGACTGAAGCTTTCTTT. It yields the protein CASRDPRGTEAFF.

The chain combines TRBV4-1 with TRBJ2-3; 8 nucleotides align to TRBD2. CDR1 is MGHRA, CDR2 YSYEKL, per germline. This CDR3 is 15 amino acids long. Trimming took 2 bases from V and 1 from J; bases not matched to a gene: 2. CDR3 DNA: TGCGCCAGCAGCCAAACACTAGCGGGCACAGATACGCAGTATTTT. This sequence encodes CASSQTLAGTDTQYF.